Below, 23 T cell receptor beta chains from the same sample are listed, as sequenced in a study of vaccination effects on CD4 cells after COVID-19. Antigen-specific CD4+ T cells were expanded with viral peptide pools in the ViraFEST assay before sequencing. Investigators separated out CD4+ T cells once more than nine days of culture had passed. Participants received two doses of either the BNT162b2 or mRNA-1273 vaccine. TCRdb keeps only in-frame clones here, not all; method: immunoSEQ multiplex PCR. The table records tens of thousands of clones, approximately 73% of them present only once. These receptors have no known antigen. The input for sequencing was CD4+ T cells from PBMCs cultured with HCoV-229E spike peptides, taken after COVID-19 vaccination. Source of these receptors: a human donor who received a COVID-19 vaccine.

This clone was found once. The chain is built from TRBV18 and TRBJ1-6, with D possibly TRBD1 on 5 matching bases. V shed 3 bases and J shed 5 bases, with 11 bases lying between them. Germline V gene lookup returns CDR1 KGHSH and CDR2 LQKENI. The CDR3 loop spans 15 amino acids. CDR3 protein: CASSPAEGNNSPLHF. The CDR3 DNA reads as TGTGCCAGCTCACCGGCCGAGGGGAATAATTCACCCCTCCACTTT. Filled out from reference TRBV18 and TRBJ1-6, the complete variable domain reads NAGVMQNPRHLVRRRGQEARLRCSPMKGHSHVYWYRQLPEEGLKFMVYLQKENIIDESGMPKERFSAEFPKEGPSILRIQQVVRGDSAAYFCASSPAEGNNSPLHFGNGTRLTVT.

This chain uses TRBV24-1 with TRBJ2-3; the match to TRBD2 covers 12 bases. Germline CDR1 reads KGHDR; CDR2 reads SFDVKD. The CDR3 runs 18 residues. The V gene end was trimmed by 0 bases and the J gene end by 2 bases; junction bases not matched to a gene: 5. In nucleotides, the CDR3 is TGTGCCACCAGTGATTTGCGGGCTAGCGGGGGGGCCACAGATACGCAGTATTTT. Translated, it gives CATSDLRASGGATDTQYF.

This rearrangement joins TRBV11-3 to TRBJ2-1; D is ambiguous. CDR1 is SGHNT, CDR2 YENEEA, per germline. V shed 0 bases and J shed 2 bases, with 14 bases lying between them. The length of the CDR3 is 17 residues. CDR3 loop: CASSLDWEGNPYNEQFF. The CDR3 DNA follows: TGTGCCAGCAGCTTAGATTGGGAAGGGAATCCCTACAATGAGCAGTTCTTC.

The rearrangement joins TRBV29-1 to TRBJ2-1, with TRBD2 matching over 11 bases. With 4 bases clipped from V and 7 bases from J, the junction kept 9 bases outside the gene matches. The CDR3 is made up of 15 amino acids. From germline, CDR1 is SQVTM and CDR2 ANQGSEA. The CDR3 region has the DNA TGCAGCGTTGGGAATAGCGGGGGGGCATCGAATGAGCAGTTCTTC. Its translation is CSVGNSGGASNEQFF.

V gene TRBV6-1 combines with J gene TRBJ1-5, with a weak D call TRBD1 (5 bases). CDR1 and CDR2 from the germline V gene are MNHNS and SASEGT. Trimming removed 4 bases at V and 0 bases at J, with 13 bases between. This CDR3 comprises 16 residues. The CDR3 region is CASSVRATYSNQPQHF. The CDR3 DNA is TGTGCCAGCAGTGTCAGGGCGACGTATAGCAATCAGCCCCAGCATTTT.

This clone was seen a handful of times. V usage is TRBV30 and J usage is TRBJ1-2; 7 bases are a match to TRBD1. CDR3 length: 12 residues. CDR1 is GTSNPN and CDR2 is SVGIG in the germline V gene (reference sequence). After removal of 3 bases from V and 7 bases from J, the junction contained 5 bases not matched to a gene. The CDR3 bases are TGTGCCTGGAGGGCAGGGGGAGGTGGCTACACCTTC. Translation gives CAWRAGGGGYTF.

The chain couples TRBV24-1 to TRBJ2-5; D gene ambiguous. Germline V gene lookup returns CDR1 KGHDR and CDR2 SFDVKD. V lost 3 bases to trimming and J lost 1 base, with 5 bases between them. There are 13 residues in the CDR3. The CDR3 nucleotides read TGTGCCACCAGTGATGGGTCCCAAGAGACCCAGTACTTC. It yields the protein CATSDGSQETQYF.

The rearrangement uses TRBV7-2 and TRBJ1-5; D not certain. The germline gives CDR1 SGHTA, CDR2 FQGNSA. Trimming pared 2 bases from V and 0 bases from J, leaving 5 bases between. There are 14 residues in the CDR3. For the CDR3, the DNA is TGTGCCAGCAGCTTACTTTATAGCAATCAGCCCCAGCATTTT. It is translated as CASSLLYSNQPQHF.

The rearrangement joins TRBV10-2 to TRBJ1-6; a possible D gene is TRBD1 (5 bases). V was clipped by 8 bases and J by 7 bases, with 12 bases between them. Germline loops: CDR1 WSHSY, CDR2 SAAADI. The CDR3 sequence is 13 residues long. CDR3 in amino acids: CASERDGNSPLHF. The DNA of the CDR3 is TGCGCCAGCGAACGGGACGGGAATTCACCCCTCCACTTT.

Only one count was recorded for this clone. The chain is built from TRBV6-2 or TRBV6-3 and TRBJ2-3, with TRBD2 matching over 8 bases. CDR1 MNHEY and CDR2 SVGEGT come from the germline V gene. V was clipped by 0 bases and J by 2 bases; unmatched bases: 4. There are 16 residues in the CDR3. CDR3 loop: CASSYSRLAITDTQYF. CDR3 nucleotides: TGTGCCAGCAGTTACTCGAGACTAGCGATCACAGATACGCAGTATTTT.

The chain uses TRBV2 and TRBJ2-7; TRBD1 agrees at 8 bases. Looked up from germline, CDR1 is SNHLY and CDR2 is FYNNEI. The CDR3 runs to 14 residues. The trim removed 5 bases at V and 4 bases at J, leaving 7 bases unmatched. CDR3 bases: TGTGCCAGCAGTTTACAGGGGGAACGATACGAGCAGTACGTC. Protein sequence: CASSLQGERYEQYV.

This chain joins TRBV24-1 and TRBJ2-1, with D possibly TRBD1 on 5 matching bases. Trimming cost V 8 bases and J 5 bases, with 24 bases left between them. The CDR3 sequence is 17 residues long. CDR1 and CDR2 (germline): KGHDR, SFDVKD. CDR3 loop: CATMKLPSGRPNNEQFF. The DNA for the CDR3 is TGTGCCACCATGAAACTACCCTCAGGGCGGCCGAACAATGAGCAGTTCTTC.

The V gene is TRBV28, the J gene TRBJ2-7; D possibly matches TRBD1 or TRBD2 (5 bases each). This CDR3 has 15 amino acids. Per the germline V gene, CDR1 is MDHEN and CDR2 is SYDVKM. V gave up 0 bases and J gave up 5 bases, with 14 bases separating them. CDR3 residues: CASSLCVAGRDEQYV. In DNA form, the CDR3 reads TGTGCCAGCAGTTTATGTGTTGCAGGGCGGGACGAGCAGTACGTC.

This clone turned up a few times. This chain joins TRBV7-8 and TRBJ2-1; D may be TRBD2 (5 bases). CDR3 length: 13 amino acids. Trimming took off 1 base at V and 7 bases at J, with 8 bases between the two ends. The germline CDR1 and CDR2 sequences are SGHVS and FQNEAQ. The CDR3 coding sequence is TGTGCCAGCAGCTTAGGGGGAGAGAATGAGCAGTTCTTC. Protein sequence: CASSLGGENEQFF.

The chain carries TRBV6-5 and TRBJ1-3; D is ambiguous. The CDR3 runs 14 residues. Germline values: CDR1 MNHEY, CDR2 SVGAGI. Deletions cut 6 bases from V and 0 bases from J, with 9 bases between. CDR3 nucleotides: TGTGCCAGCAGAGGACTGATCTCTGGAAACACCATATATTTT. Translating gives CASRGLISGNTIYF.

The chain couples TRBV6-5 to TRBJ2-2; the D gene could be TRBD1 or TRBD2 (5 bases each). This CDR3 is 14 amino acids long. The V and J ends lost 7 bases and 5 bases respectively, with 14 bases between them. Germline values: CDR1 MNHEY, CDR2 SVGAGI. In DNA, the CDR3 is TGTGCCAGCACGTCTCCAGGGACGACCGGGGAGCTGTTTTTT. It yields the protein CASTSPGTTGELFF.

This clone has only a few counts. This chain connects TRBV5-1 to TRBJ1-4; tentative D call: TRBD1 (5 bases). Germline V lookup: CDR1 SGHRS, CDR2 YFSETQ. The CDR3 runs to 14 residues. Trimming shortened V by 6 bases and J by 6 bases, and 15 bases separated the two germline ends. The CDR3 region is CASTHGGGDEKLFF. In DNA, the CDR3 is TGCGCCAGCACGCACGGGGGAGGGGATGAAAAACTGTTTTTT.

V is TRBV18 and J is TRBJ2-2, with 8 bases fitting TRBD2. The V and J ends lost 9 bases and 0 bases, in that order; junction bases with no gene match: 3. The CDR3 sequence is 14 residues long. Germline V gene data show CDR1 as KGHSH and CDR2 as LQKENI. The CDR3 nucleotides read TGTGCCAGTTCGGGACTAGCGAACACCGGGGAGCTGTTTTTT. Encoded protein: CASSGLANTGELFF.

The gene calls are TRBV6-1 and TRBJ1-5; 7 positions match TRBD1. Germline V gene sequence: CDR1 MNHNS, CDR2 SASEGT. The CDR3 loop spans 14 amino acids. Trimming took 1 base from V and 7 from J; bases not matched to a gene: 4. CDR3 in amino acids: CASSEGSGGQPQHF. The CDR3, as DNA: TGTGCCAGCAGTGAAGGGTCAGGGGGGCAGCCCCAGCATTTT.

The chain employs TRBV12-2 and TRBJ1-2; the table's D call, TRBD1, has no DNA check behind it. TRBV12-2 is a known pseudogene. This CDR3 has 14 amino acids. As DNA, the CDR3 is TGTGCAAGTCGCTTCTTTGCCAGGGGAGACGGCTACACCTTC. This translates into CASRFFARGDGYTF.

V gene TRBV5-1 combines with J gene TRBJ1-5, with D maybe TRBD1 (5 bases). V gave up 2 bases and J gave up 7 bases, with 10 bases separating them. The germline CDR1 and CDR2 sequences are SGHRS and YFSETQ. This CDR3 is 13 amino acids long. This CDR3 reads CASSFRVGQPQHF. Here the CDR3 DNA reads TGCGCCAGCAGCTTCAGGGTAGGCCAGCCCCAGCATTTT.

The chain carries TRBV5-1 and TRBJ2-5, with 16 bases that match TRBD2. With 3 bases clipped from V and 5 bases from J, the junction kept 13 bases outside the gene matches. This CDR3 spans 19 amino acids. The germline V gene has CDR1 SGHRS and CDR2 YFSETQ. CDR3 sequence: CASSWRPGLAGGPRETQYF. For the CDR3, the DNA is TGCGCCAGCAGCTGGAGACCGGGACTAGCGGGGGGGCCTCGTGAGACCCAGTACTTC.

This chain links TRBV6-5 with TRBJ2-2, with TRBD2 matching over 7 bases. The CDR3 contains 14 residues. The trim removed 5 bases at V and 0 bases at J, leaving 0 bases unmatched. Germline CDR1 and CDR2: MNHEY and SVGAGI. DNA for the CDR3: TGTGCCAGCAGTCGGGGGGCGAACACCGGGGAGCTGTTTTTT. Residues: CASSRGANTGELFF.